These T cell receptor beta chains were read from a single sample in a study of T cells in Graves' hyperthyroidism and ophthalmopathy. TCRdb ran MiXCR on the multiplex PCR reads and lists one entry per CDR3 protein. The table lists more than 350,000 distinct CDR3 sequences, more than 12% of them singletons, with about 20% in the top ten. The source material was blood. These receptors all come from a woman aged 25 to 39 with Graves' ophthalmopathy. Each CDR3 is given with its conserved first and last residue. Fields, in order: D gene, V gene, clone size, J gene, CDR3 DNA, CDR3 protein. The D gene is left open where the match is weak. Rows may omit the clone size; those that give it use once, few, many or a size class.

>NA|TRBV20-1|many|TRBJ1-1
TGCAGTGCCAACCTTCGGAACACTGAAGCTTTCTTT
CSANLRNTEAFF
>NA|TRBV28|many|TRBJ2-3
TGTGCCAGCAGTGGGCCTAGCACAGATACGCAGTATTTT
CASSGPSTDTQYF
>TRBD1|TRBV12-5|NA|TRBJ1-2
TGTGCTAGTGGTTTGGTACAGTCCCTGACAGGGGGCAACTATGGCTACACCTTC
CASGLVQSLTGGNYGYTF
>NA|TRBV5-1|many|TRBJ1-1
TGCGCCAGCAGCTTCTCAGGGATGGGGAACACTGAAGCTTTCTTT
CASSFSGMGNTEAFF
>NA|TRBV5-1|many|TRBJ1-2
TGCGCCAGCAAATCAGGGACCACGGGCGGTTATGGCTACACCTTC
CASKSGTTGGYGYTF
>NA|TRBV7-9|many|TRBJ2-6
TGTGCCAGCGCTTTTGGGGCCAACGTCCTGACTTTC
CASAFGANVLTF
>TRBD1|TRBV12-3/TRBV12-4|NA|TRBJ1-4
TGTGCCAGCAGCGGACAGGGGCTTAATGAAAAACTGTTTTTT
CASSGQGLNEKLFF
>TRBD1|TRBV5-1|many|TRBJ1-2
TGCGCCAGCAGCTTGGAGACAGGGACCTATGGCTACACCTTC
CASSLETGTYGYTF
>TRBD1|TRBV18|many|TRBJ2-3
TGTGCCAGCTCACCCCCCATAGTGCACGAGGGGGCTGATACAGATACGCAGTATTTT
CASSPPIVHEGADTDTQYF
>TRBD2|TRBV5-1|many|TRBJ2-1
TGCGCCAGCAGCTTAGAGCGGGGGGACAATGAGCAGTTCTTC
CASSLERGDNEQFF
>NA|TRBV3-1|many|TRBJ2-3
TGTGCCAGCAGCCAAGAGCAACGTCTTTATACGCAGTATTTT
CASSQEQRLYTQYF
>NA|TRBV2|many|TRBJ2-1
TGTGCCAGCAGGACCGGGGGCCGCTCCTACAATGAGCAGTTCTTC
CASRTGGRSYNEQFF
>NA|TRBV11-2|many|TRBJ2-6
TGTGCCAGCAGCTTAGTGGTCAGGTCCTACTCTGGGGCCAACGTCCTGACTTTC
CASSLVVRSYSGANVLTF
>NA|TRBV28|many|TRBJ1-2
TGTGCCAGCAGCGAGACAGATCTTTATGGCTACACCTTC
CASSETDLYGYTF
>NA|TRBV2|many|TRBJ1-5
TGTGCCAGCAGTGATGGGTTGATATATAATCAGCCCCAGCATTTT
CASSDGLIYNQPQHF
>NA|TRBV7-8|many|TRBJ1-5
TGTGCCAGCAGCTTAAAGGGAAATAGCAATCAGCCCCAGCATTTT
CASSLKGNSNQPQHF
>NA|TRBV12-3/TRBV12-4|many|TRBJ2-2
TGTGCCAGCAGTACAAGAGGGGGGCTGAACACCGGGGAGCTGTTTTTT
CASSTRGGLNTGELFF
>NA|TRBV2|NA|TRBJ1-1
TGTGCCAGCAGTGAAGGGAGATGGAACACTGAAGCTTTCTTT
CASSEGRWNTEAFF
>TRBD2|TRBV3-1|NA|TRBJ2-1
TGTGCCAGCACCCAAGCGGGGGGTCACTACAATGAGCAGTTCTTC
CASTQAGGHYNEQFF
>NA|TRBV19|many|TRBJ1-1
TGTGCCAGTAGTTCAGGGCCGGGGAACACTGAAGCTTTCTTT
CASSSGPGNTEAFF
>NA|TRBV5-1|many|TRBJ2-1
TGCGCCAGCAGCCCGTCCGGGACCGAACACCATGAGCAGTTCTTC
CASSPSGTEHHEQFF
>NA|TRBV7-7|many|TRBJ2-3
TGTGCTAGCAGCTTAGGGGGACTGAGCACAGATACGCAGTATTTT
CASSLGGLSTDTQYF
>TRBD1|TRBV5-1|many|TRBJ1-2
TGCGCCAGCAGCTCGTCGACAGGGAATGGCTACACCTTC
CASSSSTGNGYTF
>NA|TRBV12-3/TRBV12-4|many|TRBJ2-7
TGTGCCAGCACCCCCGCGTCAGCCGGCTACGAGCAGTACTTC
CASTPASAGYEQYF
>NA|TRBV25-1|NA|TRBJ2-5
TGTGCCAGCAGTGTATTTCAGGCGCAGACCCAGTACTTC
CASSVFQAQTQYF
>NA|TRBV9|few|TRBJ2-1
TGTGCCAGCAGCGTAGTGCCTAGCCGTGAGCAGTTCTTC
CASSVVPSREQFF
>TRBD1|TRBV28|NA|TRBJ2-7
TGTGCCAGCTGCGGACAGGCGGTCTACGAGCAGTACTTC
CASCGQAVYEQYF
>NA|TRBV28|NA|TRBJ1-5
TGTGCCAGCACCAAGACGGGCGGAACCAATCAGCCCCAGCATTTT
CASTKTGGTNQPQHF
>TRBD1|TRBV19|few|TRBJ1-2
TGTGCCAGTAGTATGGGGACAGGGTCCAACTATGGCTACACCTTC
CASSMGTGSNYGYTF
>NA|TRBV7-9|many|TRBJ2-7
TGTGCCAGCAGCTACGGACAGTACTCCTACGAGCAGTACTTC
CASSYGQYSYEQYF
>TRBD1|TRBV29-1|many|TRBJ1-1
TGCAGCGTTGAATCCGGGACAGCCCGAGAAGCTTTCTTT
CSVESGTAREAFF
>NA|TRBV6-2/TRBV6-3|many|TRBJ2-6
TGTGCCAGCAATTACAGGGTTGGGGCCAACGTCCTGACTTTC
CASNYRVGANVLTF
>TRBD1|TRBV5-1|many|TRBJ2-1
TGCGCCAGCAGTCTTCTTCAGGGGGCACTGAATGAGCAGTTCTTC
CASSLLQGALNEQFF
>NA|TRBV19|many|TRBJ2-5
TGTGCCAGTAGTTATGCGGGACAAGAGACCCAGTACTTC
CASSYAGQETQYF
>NA|TRBV2|many|TRBJ1-2
TGTGCCAGCAGTGAAGCGGTCAGAGACTATGGCTACACCTTC
CASSEAVRDYGYTF
>NA|TRBV3-1|many|TRBJ2-7
TGTGCCAGCAGCCAAGTGCCGGGGGCGACCTACGAGCAGTACTTC
CASSQVPGATYEQYF
>TRBD2|TRBV4-1|NA|TRBJ2-7
TGCGCCAGCAGCCCTCTGGGACTAGCGGGGCGGTACGAGCAGTACTTC
CASSPLGLAGRYEQYF
>TRBD1|TRBV15|many|TRBJ2-2
TGTGCCACCAGCAGAGGGGACAGGTTCACCGGGGAGCTGTTTTTT
CATSRGDRFTGELFF
>NA|TRBV28|many|TRBJ2-3
TGTGCCAGCAGTCTCCCCCTGGGAACAGATACGCAGTATTTT
CASSLPLGTDTQYF
>TRBD2|TRBV4-1|NA|TRBJ2-2
TGCGCCAGCAGCCCTACAATAGCGGGGGGTGACACCGGGGAGCTGTTTTTT
CASSPTIAGGDTGELFF
>NA|TRBV28|many|TRBJ1-5
TGTGCCAGCAGTTACCGACGGGCACAGAGCAATCAGCCCCAGCATTTT
CASSYRRAQSNQPQHF